The 4 T cell receptor beta chains given below trace back to one sample, sequenced in a study of T cell responses to AZD1222 COVID-19 vaccine. Clones were sequenced by immunoSEQ multiplex PCR, and TCRdb holds only the in-frame ones, with some missing. The sample has about 39,000 clones, 80% to 95% seen once. The source material was peripheral blood, sampled 28 days after the second AZD1222 dose. These receptors originate from an adult who received the AZD1222 COVID-19 vaccine.

For this clone: One junction end does not reproduce the germline sequence, and a read error may be involved. The chain links TRBV28 to TRBJ2-7; no clear D gene. Per the germline V gene, CDR1 is MDHEN and CDR2 is SYDVKM. The CDR3 extends over 12 amino acids. CDR3 residues: CASSPTGPFLFF. CDR3 coding DNA: TGTGCCAGCAGTCCGACCGGTCCTTTCCTATTCTTC.

The chain couples TRBV14 to TRBJ1-4; tentative D call: TRBD1 (5 bases). Germline CDR1 is SGHDN and CDR2 is FVKESK. The germline V and J ends were trimmed by 4 bases and 13 bases, with 22 bases remaining between them. This CDR3 comprises 15 residues. The CDR3 DNA sequence: TGTGCCAGCAGCCTTGGGACCGCTTCTAATCCAAGACTGTTTTTT. This sequence encodes CASSLGTASNPRLFF.

The V call is TRBV27, the J call TRBJ2-3, with D possibly being TRBD1 or TRBD2 (6 bases each). Trimming pared 5 bases from V and 5 bases from J, leaving 14 bases between. Germline CDR1 reads MNHEY; CDR2 reads SMNVEV (reference sequence). The CDR3 contains 14 residues. The CDR3 is CASSPMGGGDTQYF. For the CDR3, the DNA is TGTGCCAGCAGTCCGATGGGGGGCGGAGATACGCAGTATTTT.

The chain carries TRBV5-1 and TRBJ2-3; 10 bases match TRBD2. Trimming cost V 2 bases and J 5 bases; bases outside gene matches: 5. Germline V gene sequence: CDR1 SGHRS, CDR2 YFSETQ. The CDR3 consists of 15 residues. The CDR3 DNA reads TGCGCCAGCAGCTTCAGCGGGGGGGCCCTAGATACGCAGTATTTT. This gives the protein CASSFSGGALDTQYF.